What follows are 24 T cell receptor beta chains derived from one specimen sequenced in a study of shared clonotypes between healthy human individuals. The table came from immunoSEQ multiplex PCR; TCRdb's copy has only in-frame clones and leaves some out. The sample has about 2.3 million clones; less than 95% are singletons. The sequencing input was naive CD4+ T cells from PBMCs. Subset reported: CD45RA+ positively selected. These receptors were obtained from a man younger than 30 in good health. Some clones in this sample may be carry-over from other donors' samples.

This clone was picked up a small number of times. The DNA of the CDR3 is TGTGCCAGCAGTGAAGAGGGCACCCGCAATCAGCCCCAGCATTTT. This encodes CASSEEGTRNQPQHF. V is TRBV2 and J is TRBJ1-5; the D is unclear. Trimming removed 1 base at V and 2 bases at J, with 9 bases between. Germline V gene sequence: CDR1 SNHLY, CDR2 FYNNEI. This CDR3 contains 15 residues. The full variable domain, with the rest looked up from reference TRBV2 and TRBJ1-5, is EPEVTQTPSHQVTQMGQEVILRCVPISNHLYFYWYRQILGQKVEFLVSFYNNEISEKSEIFDDQFSVERPDGSNFTLKIRSTKLEDSAMYFCASSEEGTRNQPQHFGDGTRLSIL.

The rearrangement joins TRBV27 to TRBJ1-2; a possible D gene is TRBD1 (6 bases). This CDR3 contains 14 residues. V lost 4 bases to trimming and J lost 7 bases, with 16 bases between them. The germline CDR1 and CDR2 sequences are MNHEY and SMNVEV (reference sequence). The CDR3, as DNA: TGTGCCAGCAGTTCGCGAACAGGGTCCGGTGGCTACACCTTC. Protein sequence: CASSSRTGSGGYTF.

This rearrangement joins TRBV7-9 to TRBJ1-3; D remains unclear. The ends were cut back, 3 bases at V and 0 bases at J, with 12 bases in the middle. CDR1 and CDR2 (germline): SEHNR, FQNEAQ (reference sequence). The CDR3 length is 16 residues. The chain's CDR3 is CASSFSGSRSGNTIYF. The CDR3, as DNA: TGTGCCAGCAGCTTTTCGGGCAGCCGCTCTGGAAACACCATATATTTT.

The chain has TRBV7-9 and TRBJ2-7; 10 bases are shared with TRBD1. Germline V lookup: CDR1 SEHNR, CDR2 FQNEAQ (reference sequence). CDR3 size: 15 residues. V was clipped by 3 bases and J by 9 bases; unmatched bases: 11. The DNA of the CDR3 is TGTGCCAGCAGCTTGATGGGACAGGGGCAGACCGGGCAGTACTTC. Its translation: CASSLMGQGQTGQYF. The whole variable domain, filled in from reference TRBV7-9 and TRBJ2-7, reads DTGVSQNPRHKITKRGQNVTFRCDPISEHNRLYWYRQTLGQGPEFLTYFQNEAQLEKSRLLSDRFSAERPKGSFSTLEIQRTEQGDSAMYLCASSLMGQGQTGQYFGPGTRLTVT.

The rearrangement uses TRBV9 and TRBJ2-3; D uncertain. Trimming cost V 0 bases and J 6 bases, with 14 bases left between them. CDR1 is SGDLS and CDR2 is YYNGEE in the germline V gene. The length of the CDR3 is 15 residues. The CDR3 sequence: CASSVASVSLDTQYF. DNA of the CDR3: TGTGCCAGCAGCGTAGCGTCCGTTAGCTTGGATACGCAGTATTTT.

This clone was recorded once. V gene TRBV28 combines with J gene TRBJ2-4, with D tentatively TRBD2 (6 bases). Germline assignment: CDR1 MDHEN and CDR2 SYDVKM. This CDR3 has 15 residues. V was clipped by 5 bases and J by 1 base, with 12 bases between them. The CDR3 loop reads CASSMGGDAKNIQYF. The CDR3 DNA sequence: TGTGCCAGCAGTATGGGCGGGGATGCCAAAAACATTCAGTACTTC.

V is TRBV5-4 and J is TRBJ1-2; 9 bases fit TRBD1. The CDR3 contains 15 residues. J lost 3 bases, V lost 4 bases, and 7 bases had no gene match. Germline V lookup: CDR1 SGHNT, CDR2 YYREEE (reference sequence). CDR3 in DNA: TGTGCCAGCAGCCAGGGACAGGGACATGACTATGGCTACACCTTC. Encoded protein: CASSQGQGHDYGYTF.

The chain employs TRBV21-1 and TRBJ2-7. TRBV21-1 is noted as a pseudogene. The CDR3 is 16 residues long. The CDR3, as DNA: TGTGCCAGCAGCAAAGGGACCGGGACGACTTCCTACGAGCAGTACTTC. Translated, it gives CASSKGTGTTSYEQYF.

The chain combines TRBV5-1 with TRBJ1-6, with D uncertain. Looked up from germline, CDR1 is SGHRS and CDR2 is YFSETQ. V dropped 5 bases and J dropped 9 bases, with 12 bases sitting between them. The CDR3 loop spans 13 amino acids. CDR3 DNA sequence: TGCGCCAGCAGTTCCGACCCTAGTTCACCCCTCCACTTT. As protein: CASSSDPSSPLHF. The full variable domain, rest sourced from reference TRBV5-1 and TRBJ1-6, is KAGVTQTPRYLIKTRGQQVTLSCSPISGHRSVSWYQQTPGQGLQFLFEYFSETQRNKGNFPGRFSGRQFSNSRSEMNVSTLELGDSALYLCASSSDPSSPLHFGNGTRLTVT.

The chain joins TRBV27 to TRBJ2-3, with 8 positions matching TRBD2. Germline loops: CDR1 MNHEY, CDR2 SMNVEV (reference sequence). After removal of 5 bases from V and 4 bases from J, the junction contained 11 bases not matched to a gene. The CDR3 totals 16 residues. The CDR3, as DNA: TGTGCCAGCAGTCGTGTTCGACTAGCGCCCGCAGATACGCAGTATTTT. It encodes CASSRVRLAPADTQYF.

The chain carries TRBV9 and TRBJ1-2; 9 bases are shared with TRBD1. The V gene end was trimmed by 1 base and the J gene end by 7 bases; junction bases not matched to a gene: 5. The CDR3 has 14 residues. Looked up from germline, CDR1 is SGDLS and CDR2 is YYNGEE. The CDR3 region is CASSVRDRVGGYTF. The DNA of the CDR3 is TGTGCCAGCAGCGTAAGGGACAGGGTGGGTGGCTACACCTTC.

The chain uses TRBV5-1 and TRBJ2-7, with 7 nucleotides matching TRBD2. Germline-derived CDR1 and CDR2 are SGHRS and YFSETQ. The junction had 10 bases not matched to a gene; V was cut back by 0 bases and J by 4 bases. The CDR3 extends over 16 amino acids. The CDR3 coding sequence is TGCGCCAGCAGCTTGGCCGGTAGCGGGCATTTTTACGAGCAGTACTTC. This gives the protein CASSLAGSGHFYEQYF.

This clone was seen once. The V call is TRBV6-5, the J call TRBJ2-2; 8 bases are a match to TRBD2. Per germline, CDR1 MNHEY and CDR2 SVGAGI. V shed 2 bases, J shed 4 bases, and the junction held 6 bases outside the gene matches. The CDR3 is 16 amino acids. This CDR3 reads CASSYVGTRGTGELFF. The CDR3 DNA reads TGTGCCAGCAGTTACGTCGGGACTAGAGGCACCGGGGAGCTGTTTTTT.

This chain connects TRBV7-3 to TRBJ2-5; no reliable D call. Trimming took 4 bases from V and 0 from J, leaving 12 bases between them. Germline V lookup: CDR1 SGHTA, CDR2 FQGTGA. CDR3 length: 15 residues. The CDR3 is CASSSQGRNQETQYF. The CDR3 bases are TGTGCCAGCAGCTCCCAAGGGCGGAACCAAGAGACCCAGTACTTC.

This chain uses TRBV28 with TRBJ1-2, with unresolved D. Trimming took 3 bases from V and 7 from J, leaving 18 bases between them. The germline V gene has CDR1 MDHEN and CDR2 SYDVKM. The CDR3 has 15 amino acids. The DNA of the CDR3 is TGTGCCAGCAGTTTGATGGACTCTCCAAGGCGTGGCTACACCTTC. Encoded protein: CASSLMDSPRRGYTF.

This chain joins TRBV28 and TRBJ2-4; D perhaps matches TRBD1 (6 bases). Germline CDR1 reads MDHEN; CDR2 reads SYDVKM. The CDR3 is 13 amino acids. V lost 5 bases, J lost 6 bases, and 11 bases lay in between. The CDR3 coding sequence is TGTGCCAGCAGTGGGGGCGGGCGAAACATTCAGTACTTC. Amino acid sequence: CASSGGGRNIQYF. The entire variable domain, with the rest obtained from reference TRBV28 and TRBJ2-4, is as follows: DVKVTQSSRYLVKRTGEKVFLECVQDMDHENMFWYRQDPGLGLRLIYFSYDVKMKEKGDIPEGYSVSREKKERFSLILESASTNQTSMYLCASSGGGRNIQYFGAGTRLSVL.

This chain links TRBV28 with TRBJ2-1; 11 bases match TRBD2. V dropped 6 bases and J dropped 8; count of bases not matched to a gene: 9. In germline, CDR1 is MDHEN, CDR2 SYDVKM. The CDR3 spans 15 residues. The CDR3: CASSPSGRKIDEQFF. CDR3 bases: TGTGCCAGCAGCCCTAGCGGGAGGAAGATCGATGAGCAGTTCTTC.

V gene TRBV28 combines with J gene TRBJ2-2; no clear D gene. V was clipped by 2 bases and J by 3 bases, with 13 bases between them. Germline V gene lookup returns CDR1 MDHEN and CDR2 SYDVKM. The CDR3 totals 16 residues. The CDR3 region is CASSLGLTVDTGELFF. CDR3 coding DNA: TGTGCCAGCAGTTTAGGGCTAACTGTGGACACCGGGGAGCTGTTTTTT.

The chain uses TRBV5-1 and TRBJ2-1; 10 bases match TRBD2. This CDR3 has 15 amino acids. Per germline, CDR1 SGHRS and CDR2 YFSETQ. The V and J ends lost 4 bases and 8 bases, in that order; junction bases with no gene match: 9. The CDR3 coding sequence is TGCGCCAGCAGCATGGGACTAGCGTTTGGGGATGAGCAGTTCTTC. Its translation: CASSMGLAFGDEQFF.

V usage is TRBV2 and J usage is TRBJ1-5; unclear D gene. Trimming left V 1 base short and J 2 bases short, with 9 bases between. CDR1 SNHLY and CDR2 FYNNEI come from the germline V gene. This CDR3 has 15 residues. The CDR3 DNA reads TGTGCCAGCAGTGAAGTACGGGAGGGCAATCAGCCCCAGCATTTT. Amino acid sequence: CASSEVREGNQPQHF.

CDR3 region: CASSLLGADTDTQYF. The CDR3 DNA reads as TGCGCCAGCAGCTTGTTGGGGGCTGACACAGATACGCAGTATTTT. This sequence joins TRBV5-1 and TRBJ2-3; tentative D call: TRBD1 (6 bases). The CDR3 runs 15 residues. Per the germline V gene, CDR1 is SGHRS and CDR2 is YFSETQ. V dropped 1 base and J dropped 2 bases, with 11 bases sitting between them. The entire variable domain, with the rest obtained from reference TRBV5-1 and TRBJ2-3, is as follows: KAGVTQTPRYLIKTRGQQVTLSCSPISGHRSVSWYQQTPGQGLQFLFEYFSETQRNKGNFPGRFSGRQFSNSRSEMNVSTLELGDSALYLCASSLLGADTDTQYFGPGTRLTVL.

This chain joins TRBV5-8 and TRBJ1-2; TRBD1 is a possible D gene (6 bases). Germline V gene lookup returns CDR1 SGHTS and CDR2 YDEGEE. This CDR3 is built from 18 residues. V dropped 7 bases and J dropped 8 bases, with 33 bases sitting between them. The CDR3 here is CASPRSGGTAHWTLGYTF. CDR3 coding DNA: TGTGCCAGCCCAAGGAGCGGGGGCACGGCCCATTGGACCTTGGGCTACACCTTC.

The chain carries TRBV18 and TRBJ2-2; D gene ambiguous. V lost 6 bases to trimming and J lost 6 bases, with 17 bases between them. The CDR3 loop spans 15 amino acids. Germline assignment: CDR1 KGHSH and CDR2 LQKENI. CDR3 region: CASSVGPPVAGELFF. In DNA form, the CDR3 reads TGTGCCAGCTCCGTCGGGCCCCCGGTCGCCGGGGAGCTGTTTTTT. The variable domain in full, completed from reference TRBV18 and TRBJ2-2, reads NAGVMQNPRHLVRRRGQEARLRCSPMKGHSHVYWYRQLPEEGLKFMVYLQKENIIDESGMPKERFSAEFPKEGPSILRIQQVVRGDSAAYFCASSVGPPVAGELFFGEGSRLTVL.

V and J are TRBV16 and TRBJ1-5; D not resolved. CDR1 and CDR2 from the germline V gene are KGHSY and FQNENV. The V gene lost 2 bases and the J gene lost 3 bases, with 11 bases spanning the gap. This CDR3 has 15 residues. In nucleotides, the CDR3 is TGTGCCAGCAGCCAAGGGAACAGCTACAATCAGCCCCAGCATTTT. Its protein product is CASSQGNSYNQPQHF.